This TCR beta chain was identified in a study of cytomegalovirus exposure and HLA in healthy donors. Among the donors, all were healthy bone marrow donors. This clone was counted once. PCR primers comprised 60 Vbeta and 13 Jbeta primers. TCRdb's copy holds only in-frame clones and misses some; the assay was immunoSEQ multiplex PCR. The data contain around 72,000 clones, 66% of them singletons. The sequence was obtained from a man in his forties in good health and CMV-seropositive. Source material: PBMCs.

This CDR3 is CASSAVANTF. The CDR3 nucleotides read TGTGCCAGCAGTGCTGTTGCGAACACCTTC. This rearrangement joins TRBV6-1 to TRBJ1-2, with unresolved D. Germline V gene lookup returns CDR1 MNHNS and CDR2 SASEGT. The length of the CDR3 is 10 residues. V was cut by 4 bases and J by 12 bases, with 9 bases left in between.